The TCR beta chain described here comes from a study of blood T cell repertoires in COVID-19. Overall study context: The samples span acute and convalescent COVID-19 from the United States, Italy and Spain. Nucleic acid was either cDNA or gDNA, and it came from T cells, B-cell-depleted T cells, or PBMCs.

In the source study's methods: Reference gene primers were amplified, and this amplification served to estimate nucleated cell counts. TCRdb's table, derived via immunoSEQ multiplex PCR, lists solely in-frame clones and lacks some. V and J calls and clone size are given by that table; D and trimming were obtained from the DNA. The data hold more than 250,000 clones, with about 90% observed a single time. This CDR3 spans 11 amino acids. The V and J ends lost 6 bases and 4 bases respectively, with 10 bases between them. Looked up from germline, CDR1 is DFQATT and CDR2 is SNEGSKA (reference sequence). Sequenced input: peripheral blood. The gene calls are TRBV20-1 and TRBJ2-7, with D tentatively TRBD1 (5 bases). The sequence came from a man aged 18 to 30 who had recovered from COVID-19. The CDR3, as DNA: TGCAGTGCGAGCAGGGAATACGAGCAGTACTTC. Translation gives CSASREYEQYF.